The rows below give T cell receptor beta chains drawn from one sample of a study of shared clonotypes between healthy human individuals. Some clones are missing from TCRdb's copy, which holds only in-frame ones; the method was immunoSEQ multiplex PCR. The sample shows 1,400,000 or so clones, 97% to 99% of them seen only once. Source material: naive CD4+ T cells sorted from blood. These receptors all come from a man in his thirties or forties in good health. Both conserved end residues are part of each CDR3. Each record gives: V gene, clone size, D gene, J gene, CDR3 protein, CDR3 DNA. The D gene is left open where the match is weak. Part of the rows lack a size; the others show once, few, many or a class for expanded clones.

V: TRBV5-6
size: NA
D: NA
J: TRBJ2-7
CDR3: CASSFRWVLGTYEQYF
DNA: TGTGCCAGCAGCTTTCGATGGGTCTTGGGAACATACGAGCAGTACTTC

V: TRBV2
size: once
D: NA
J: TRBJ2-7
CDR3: CASSPPLDRGKQYF
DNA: TGTGCCAGCAGTCCTCCCCTCGACCGAGGGAAGCAGTACTTC

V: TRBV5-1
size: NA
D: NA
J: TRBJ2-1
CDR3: CASSAGTPSGNEQFF
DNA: TGCGCCAGCAGCGCCGGGACACCCTCGGGCAATGAGCAGTTCTTC

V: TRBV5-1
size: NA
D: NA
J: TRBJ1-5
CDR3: CASSLLGHQPQHF
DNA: TGCGCCAGCAGCTTGCTGGGACATCAGCCCCAGCATTTT

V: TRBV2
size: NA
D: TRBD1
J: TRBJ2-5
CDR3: CASLPDRGQETQYF
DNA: TGTGCCAGCCTTCCGGACAGGGGCCAAGAGACCCAGTACTTC

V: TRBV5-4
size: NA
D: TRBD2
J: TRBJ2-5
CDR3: CASSLARREGRETQYF
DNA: TGTGCCAGCAGCTTGGCACGGCGGGAGGGCAGGGAGACCCAGTACTTC

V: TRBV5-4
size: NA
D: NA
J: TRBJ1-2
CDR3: CASSEALLNYGYTF
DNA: TGTGCCAGCAGCGAAGCCCTCTTAAACTATGGCTACACCTTC

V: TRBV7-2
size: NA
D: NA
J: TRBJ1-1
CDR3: CASSLSGNTEAFF
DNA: TGTGCCAGCAGCTTATCTGGGAACACTGAAGCTTTCTTT

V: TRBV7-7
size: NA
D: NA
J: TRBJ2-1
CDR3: CASSRALSGAYNEQFF
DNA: TGTGCTAGCAGCCGGGCTTTAAGCGGCGCTTACAATGAGCAGTTCTTC

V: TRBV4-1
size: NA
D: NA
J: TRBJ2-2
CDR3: CASSLLGAGELFF
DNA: TGCGCCAGCTCACTACTAGGAGCCGGGGAGCTGTTTTTT

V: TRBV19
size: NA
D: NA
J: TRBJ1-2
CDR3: CASSVRETGVYGYTF
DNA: TGTGCCAGTAGCGTCCGGGAGACAGGTGTCTATGGCTACACCTTC

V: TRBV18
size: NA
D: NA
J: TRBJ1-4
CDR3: CASQPSWAGDEKLFF
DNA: TGTGCCAGCCAACCTAGCTGGGCAGGTGATGAAAAACTGTTTTTT

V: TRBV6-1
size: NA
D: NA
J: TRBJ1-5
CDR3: CASSESGGTHQPQHF
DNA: TGTGCCAGCAGTGAGTCGGGGGGAACCCATCAGCCCCAGCATTTT

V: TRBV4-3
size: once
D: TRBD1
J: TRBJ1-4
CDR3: CASSRSRGLSEKLFF
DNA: TGCGCCAGCAGCCGTAGCAGGGGGCTGAGCGAAAAACTGTTTTTT

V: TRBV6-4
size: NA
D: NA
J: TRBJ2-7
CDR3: CASSVDLGFGEQYF
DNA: TGTGCCAGCAGTGTTGACTTAGGTTTTGGGGAGCAGTACTTC

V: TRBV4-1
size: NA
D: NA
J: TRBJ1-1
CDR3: CASSQVLNTEAFF
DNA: TGCGCCAGCAGCCAAGTATTGAACACTGAAGCTTTCTTT

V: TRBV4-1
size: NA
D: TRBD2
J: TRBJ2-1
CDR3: CASSQEAGVYNEQFF
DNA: TGCGCCAGCAGCCAAGAGGCGGGGGTGTACAATGAGCAGTTCTTC

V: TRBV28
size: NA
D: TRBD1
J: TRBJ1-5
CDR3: CASSQPGQGYQPQHF
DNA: TGTGCCAGCAGTCAACCGGGACAGGGGTATCAGCCCCAGCATTTT

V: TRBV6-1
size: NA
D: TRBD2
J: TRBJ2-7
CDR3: CASTPRGGRAYEQYF
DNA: TGTGCCAGCACTCCCCGTGGCGGGAGGGCCTACGAGCAGTACTTC

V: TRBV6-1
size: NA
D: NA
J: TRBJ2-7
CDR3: CASSDRARAKRGEQYF
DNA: TGTGCCAGCAGTGACAGGGCGAGGGCTAAACGAGGCGAGCAGTACTTC

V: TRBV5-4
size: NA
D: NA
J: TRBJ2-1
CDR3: CASRGGQLYNEQFF
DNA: TGTGCCAGCAGGGGGGGACAGTTATACAATGAGCAGTTCTTC

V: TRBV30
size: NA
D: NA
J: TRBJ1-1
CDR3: CAWTAGGWTEAFF
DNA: TGTGCCTGGACCGCCGGGGGATGGACTGAAGCTTTCTTT

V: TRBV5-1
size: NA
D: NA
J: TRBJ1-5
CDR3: CASSLGPLAGQPQHF
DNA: TGCGCCAGCAGCTTGGGGCCCTTAGCGGGACAGCCCCAGCATTTT

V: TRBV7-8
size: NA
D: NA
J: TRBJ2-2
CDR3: CASSFSLQENTGELFF
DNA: TGTGCCAGCAGCTTCAGCTTGCAGGAGAACACCGGGGAGCTGTTTTTT

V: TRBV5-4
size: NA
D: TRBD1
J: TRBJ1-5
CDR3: CASSQTGADSQPQHF
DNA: TGTGCCAGCAGTCAGACAGGGGCCGATAGTCAGCCCCAGCATTTT

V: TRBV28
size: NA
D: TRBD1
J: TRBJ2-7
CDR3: CASRPWRKFGQVGSSSYEQYF
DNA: TGTGCCAGCCGCCCATGGAGAAAGTTTGGACAGGTGGGCTCGAGCTCCTACGAGCAGTACTTC

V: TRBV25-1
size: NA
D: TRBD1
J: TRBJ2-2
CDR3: CASSEYRTGNTGELFF
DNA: TGTGCCAGCAGTGAATACAGGACAGGGAACACCGGGGAGCTGTTTTTT